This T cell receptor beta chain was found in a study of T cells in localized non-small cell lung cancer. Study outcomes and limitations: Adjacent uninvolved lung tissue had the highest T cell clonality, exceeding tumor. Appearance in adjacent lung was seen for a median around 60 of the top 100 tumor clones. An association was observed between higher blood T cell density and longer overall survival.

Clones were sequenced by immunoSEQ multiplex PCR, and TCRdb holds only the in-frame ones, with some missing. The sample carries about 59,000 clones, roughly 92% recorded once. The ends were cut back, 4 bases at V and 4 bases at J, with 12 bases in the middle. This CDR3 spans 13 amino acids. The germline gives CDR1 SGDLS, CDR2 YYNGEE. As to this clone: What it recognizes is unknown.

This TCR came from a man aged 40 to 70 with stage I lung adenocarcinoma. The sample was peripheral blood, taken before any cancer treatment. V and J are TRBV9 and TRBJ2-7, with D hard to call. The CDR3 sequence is CASSPDGPYEQYF. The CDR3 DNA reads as TGTGCCAGCAGCCCGGACGGGCCTTACGAGCAGTACTTC.